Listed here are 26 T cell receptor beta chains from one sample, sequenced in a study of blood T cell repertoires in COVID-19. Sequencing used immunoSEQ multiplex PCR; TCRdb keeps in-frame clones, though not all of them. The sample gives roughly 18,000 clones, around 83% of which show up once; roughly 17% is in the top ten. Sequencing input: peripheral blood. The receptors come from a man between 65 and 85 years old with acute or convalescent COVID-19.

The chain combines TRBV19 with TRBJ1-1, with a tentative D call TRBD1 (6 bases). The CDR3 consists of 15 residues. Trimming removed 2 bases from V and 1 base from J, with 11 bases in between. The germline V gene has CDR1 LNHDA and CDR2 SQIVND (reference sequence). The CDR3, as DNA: TGTGCCAGTAGTATAACACGGGGGGCGAACACTGAAGCTTTCTTT. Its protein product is CASSITRGANTEAFF.

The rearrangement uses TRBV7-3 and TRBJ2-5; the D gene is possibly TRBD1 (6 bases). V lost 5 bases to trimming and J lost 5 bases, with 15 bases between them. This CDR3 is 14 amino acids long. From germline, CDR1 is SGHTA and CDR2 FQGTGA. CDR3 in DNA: TGTGCCAGCAGCAAGGCTGGGGGCTGGGAGACCCAGTACTTC. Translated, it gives CASSKAGGWETQYF. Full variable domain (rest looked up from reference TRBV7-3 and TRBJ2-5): GAGVSQTPSNKVTEKGKYVELRCDPISGHTALYWYRQSLGQGPEFLIYFQGTGAADDSGLPNDRFFAVRPEGSVSTLKIQRTERGDSAVYLCASSKAGGWETQYFGPGTRLLVL.

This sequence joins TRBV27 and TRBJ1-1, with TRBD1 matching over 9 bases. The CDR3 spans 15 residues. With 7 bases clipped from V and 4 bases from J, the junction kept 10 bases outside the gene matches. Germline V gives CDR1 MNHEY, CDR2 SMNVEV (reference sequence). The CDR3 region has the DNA TGTGCCAGCACCCGACAGGGGGGGGCGGTCACTGAAGCTTTCTTT. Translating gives CASTRQGGAVTEAFF.

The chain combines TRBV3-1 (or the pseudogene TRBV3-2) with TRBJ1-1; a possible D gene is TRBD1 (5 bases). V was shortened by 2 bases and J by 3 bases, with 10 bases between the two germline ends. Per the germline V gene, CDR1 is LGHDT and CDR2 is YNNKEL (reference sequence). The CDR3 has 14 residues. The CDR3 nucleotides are TGTGCCAGCAGCCAAAGGGGCGGGGACACTGAAGCTTTCTTT. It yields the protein CASSQRGGDTEAFF.

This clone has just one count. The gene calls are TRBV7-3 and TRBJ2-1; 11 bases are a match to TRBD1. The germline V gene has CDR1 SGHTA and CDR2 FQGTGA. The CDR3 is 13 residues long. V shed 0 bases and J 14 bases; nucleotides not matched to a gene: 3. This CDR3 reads CASSLTGTGGKFF. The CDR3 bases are TGTGCCAGCAGCTTAACCGGGACAGGGGGAAAGTTCTTC.

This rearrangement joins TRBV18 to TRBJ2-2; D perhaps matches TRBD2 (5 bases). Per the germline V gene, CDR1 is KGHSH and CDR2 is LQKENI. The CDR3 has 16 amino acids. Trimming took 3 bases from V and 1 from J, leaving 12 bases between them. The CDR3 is CASSPLLRVNTGELFF. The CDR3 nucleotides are TGTGCCAGCTCACCCCTTTTGAGGGTGAACACCGGGGAGCTGTTTTTT.

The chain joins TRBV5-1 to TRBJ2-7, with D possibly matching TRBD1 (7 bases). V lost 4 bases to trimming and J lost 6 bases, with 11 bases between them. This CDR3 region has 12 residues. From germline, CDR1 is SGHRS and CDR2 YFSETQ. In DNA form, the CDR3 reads TGCGCCAGCAGCCCAGGGGGGTTCGAGCAGTACTTC. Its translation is CASSPGGFEQYF.

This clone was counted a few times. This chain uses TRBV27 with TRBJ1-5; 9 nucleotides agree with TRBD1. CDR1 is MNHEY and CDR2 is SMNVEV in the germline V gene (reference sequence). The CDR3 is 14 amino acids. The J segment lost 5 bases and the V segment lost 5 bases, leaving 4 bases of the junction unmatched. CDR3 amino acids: CASSPTGGHQPQHF. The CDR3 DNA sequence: TGTGCCAGCAGTCCAACAGGGGGCCATCAGCCCCAGCATTTT.

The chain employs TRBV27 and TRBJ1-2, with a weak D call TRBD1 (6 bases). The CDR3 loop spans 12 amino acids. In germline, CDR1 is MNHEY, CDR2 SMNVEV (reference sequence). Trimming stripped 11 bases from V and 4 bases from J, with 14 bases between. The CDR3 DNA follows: TGTGCCCGTCCGCAGGGGTCCTATGGCTACACCTTC. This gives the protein CARPQGSYGYTF.

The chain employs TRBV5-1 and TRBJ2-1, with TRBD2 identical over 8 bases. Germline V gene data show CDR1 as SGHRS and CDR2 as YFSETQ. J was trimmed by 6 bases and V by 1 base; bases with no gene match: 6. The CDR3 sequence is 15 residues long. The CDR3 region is CASSLRLAGINEQFF. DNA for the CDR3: TGCGCCAGCAGCTTGCGGCTAGCGGGTATCAATGAGCAGTTCTTC.

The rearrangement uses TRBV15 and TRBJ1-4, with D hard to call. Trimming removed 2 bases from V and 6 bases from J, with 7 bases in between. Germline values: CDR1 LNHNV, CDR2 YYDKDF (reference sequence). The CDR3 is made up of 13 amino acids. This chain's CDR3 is CATSRQSDEKLFF. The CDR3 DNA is TGTGCCACCAGCAGACAGAGCGATGAAAAACTGTTTTTT.

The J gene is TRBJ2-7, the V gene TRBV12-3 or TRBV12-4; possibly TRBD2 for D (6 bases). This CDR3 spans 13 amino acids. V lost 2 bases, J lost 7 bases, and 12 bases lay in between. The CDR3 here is CASSLTSSTEQYF. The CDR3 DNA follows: TGTGCCAGCAGTTTAACTAGCTCGACGGAGCAGTACTTC.

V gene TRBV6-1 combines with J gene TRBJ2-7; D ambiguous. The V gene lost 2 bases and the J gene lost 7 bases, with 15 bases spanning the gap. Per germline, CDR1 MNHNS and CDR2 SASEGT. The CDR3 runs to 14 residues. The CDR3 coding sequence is TGTGCCAGCAGTGAACGGCCTCCGACGCGGGAGCAGTACTTC. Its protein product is CASSERPPTREQYF.

The CDR3 nucleotides are TGTGCCAGCAGCACTCCGCCGGAGACCTACCCCGGTACGCAGTATTTT. Amino acid sequence: CASSTPPETYPGTQYF. The V and J genes are TRBV7-9 and TRBJ2-3; D unresolved. Between the trimmed V and J ends, which lost 5 bases and 8 bases, there was a span of 23 bases. CDR3 length: 16 amino acids. CDR1 is SEHNR and CDR2 is FQNEAQ in the germline V gene (reference sequence).

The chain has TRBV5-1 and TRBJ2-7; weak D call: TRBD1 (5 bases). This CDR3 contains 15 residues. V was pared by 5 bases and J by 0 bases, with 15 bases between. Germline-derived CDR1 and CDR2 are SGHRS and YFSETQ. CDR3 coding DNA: TGCGCCAGCAGACAGGCGCTCGTTAGCTCCTACGAGCAGTACTTC. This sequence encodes CASRQALVSSYEQYF. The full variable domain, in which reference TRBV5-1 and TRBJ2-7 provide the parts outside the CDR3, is KAGVTQTPRYLIKTRGQQVTLSCSPISGHRSVSWYQQTPGQGLQFLFEYFSETQRNKGNFPGRFSGRQFSNSRSEMNVSTLELGDSALYLCASRQALVSSYEQYFGPGTRLTVT.

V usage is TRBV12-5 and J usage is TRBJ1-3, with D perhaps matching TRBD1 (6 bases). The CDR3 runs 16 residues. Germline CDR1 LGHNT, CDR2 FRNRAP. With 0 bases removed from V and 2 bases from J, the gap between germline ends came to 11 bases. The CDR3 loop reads CASGLVLDRPGNTIYF. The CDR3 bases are TGTGCTAGTGGTTTGGTCTTAGACAGGCCTGGAAACACCATATATTTT.

For the CDR3, the DNA is TGCGCCAGCAGCTTGGGAGGAGCAACTAATGAAAAACTGTTTTTT. Encoded protein: CASSLGGATNEKLFF. The chain couples TRBV5-1 to TRBJ1-4; D remains unclear. Trimming shortened V by 0 bases and J by 0 bases, and 6 bases separated the two germline ends. CDR1 is SGHRS, CDR2 YFSETQ, per germline. CDR3 size: 15 residues.

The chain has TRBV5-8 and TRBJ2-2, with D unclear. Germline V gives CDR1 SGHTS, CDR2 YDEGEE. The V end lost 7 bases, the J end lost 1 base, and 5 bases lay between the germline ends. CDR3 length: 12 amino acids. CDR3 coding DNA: TGTGCCAGCGGCGGGAACACCGGGGAGCTGTTTTTT. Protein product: CASGGNTGELFF.

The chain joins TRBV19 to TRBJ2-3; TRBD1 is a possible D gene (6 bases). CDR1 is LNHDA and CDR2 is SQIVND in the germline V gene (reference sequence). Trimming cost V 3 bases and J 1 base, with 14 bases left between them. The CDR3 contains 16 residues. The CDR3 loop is CASSIPPGAGTDTQYF. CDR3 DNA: TGTGCCAGTAGTATCCCCCCAGGGGCAGGCACAGATACGCAGTATTTT.

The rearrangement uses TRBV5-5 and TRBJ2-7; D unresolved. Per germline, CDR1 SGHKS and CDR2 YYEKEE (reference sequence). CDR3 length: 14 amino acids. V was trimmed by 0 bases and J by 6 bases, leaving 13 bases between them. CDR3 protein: CASSLGAITGEQYF. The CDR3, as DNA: TGTGCCAGCAGCTTGGGAGCGATAACGGGCGAGCAGTACTTC.

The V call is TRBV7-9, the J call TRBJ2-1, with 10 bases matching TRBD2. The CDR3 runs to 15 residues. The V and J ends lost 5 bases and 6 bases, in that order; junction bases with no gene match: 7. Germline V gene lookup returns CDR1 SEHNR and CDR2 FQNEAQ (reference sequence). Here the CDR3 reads CASSPPAGGINEQFF. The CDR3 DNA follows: TGTGCCAGCAGCCCGCCAGCGGGAGGGATCAATGAGCAGTTCTTC.

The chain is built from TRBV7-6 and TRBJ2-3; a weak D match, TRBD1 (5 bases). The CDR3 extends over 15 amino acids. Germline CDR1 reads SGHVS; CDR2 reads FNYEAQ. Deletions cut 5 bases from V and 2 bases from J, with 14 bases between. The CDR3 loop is CASSLRGHNTDTQYF. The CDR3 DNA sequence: TGTGCCAGCAGCCTAAGAGGACATAACACAGATACGCAGTATTTT.

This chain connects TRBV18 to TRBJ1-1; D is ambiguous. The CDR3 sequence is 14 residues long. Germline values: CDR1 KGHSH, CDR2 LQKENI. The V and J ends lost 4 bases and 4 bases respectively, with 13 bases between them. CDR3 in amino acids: CASSQSREGTEAFF. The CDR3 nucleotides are TGTGCCAGCTCACAGTCTAGGGAGGGCACTGAAGCTTTCTTT.

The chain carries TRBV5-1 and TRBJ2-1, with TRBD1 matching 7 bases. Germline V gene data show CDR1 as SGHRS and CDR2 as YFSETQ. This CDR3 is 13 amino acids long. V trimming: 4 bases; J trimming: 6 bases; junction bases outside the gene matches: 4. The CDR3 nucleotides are TGCGCCAGCAGCGCCACAGGGGCCAATGAGCAGTTCTTC. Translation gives CASSATGANEQFF. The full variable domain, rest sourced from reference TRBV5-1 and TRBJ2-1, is KAGVTQTPRYLIKTRGQQVTLSCSPISGHRSVSWYQQTPGQGLQFLFEYFSETQRNKGNFPGRFSGRQFSNSRSEMNVSTLELGDSALYLCASSATGANEQFFGPGTRLTVL.

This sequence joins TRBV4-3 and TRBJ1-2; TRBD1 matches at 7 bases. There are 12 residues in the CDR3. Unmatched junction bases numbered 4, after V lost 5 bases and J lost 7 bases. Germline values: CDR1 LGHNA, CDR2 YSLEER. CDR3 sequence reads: CASSGPGGGYTF. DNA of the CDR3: TGCGCCAGCAGCGGGCCAGGGGGTGGCTACACCTTC.

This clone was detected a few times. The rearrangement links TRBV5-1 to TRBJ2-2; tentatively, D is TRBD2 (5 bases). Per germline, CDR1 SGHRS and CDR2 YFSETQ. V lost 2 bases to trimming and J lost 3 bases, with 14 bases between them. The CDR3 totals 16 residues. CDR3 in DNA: TGCGCCAGCAGCTTAATCCCCGGGAAAGACACCGGGGAGCTGTTTTTT. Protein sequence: CASSLIPGKDTGELFF.